The TCR beta chain described here comes from a study of early T cells in non-severe SARS-CoV-2 infection. Study outcomes and limitations: Matches to VDJdb favored anti-spike CD8 responses and missed private and CD4 specificities.

Turning to this clonotype: Antigen unknown.

The TCR library protocol was used to attach unique molecular identifiers. These identifiers were attached to individual cDNA molecules. TCRdb re-called the 5' RACE reads through MiXCR, storing one row per CDR3 protein. The data contain about 60,000 distinct CDR3 sequences, 8.9% of them singletons. The CDR3 length is 17 residues. Deletions cut 2 bases from V and 2 bases from J, with 13 bases between. The germline V gene encodes CDR1 LNHNV and CDR2 YYDKDF (reference sequence). The J gene is TRBJ1-6, the V gene TRBV15, with TRBD1 as a possible D gene (5 bases). This clonotype was sampled from an adult who was a healthcare worker with PCR-confirmed SARS-CoV-2 infection or an uninfected control (not recorded which). What was sequenced was whole blood. As DNA, the CDR3 is TGTGCCACCAGCAGAAAACAGTGGGACCCCTATAATTCACCCCTCCACTTT. This translates into CATSRKQWDPYNSPLHF.